Shown below are 18 T cell receptor beta chains from a single sample sequenced in a study of blood T cell repertoires in COVID-19. The repertoire was sequenced with immunoSEQ multiplex PCR; TCRdb's copy has only in-frame clones and lacks some. The sample lists 52,000 or so clones; 78% were seen once. The specimen was peripheral blood. The source is a human donor in a cohort sampled during active COVID-19.

This chain links TRBV19 with TRBJ1-1; 7 bases are a match to TRBD1. From germline, CDR1 is LNHDA and CDR2 SQIVND (reference sequence). This CDR3 has 15 residues. Trimming took 6 bases from V and 2 from J; bases not matched to a gene: 9. For the CDR3, the DNA is TGTGCCAGTAGCTACTTCTACAGGGGCAACACTGAAGCTTTCTTT. This sequence encodes CASSYFYRGNTEAFF.

This chain joins TRBV6-1 and TRBJ2-7; tentatively, D is TRBD1 (5 bases). V lost 1 base and J 0 bases, leaving 13 bases between the germline ends. This CDR3 has 16 residues. CDR1 is MNHNS, CDR2 SASEGT, per germline. Here the CDR3 DNA reads TGTGCCAGCAGTGAAGTATTTGGGGCTCCCTCCTACGAGCAGTACTTC. Protein sequence: CASSEVFGAPSYEQYF.

The rearrangement joins TRBV7-9 to TRBJ2-7; 10 bases match TRBD1. The ends lost 7 bases at V and 3 bases at J; junction bases unmatched: 9. Germline CDR1 and CDR2: SEHNR and FQNEAQ (reference sequence). This CDR3 is built from 15 residues. CDR3 in amino acids: CASTGGQGGVYEQYF. The CDR3 DNA is TGTGCCAGCACCGGAGGACAGGGGGGTGTCTACGAGCAGTACTTC.

The rearrangement uses TRBV28 and TRBJ1-5; 10 bases are shared with TRBD1. The J segment lost 3 bases and the V segment lost 6 bases, leaving 14 bases of the junction unmatched. The CDR3 runs to 18 residues. In germline, CDR1 is MDHEN, CDR2 SYDVKM. The DNA of the CDR3 is TGTGCCAGCAGGGATCGAATGGACAGGGGGAAGCCCAATCAGCCCCAGCATTTT. It yields the protein CASRDRMDRGKPNQPQHF.

The V and J genes are TRBV6-6 and TRBJ1-6; 7 nucleotides line up with TRBD1. This CDR3 is 17 amino acids long. Per germline, CDR1 MNHNY and CDR2 SVGAGI (reference sequence). V gave up 5 bases and J gave up 0 bases; unmatched junction bases: 7. The CDR3 is CASSPTGIHSYNSPLHF. CDR3 nucleotides: TGTGCCAGCAGTCCGACAGGGATCCACTCCTATAATTCACCCCTCCACTTT.

V usage is TRBV19 and J usage is TRBJ2-7, with 8 bases fitting TRBD1. This CDR3 is built from 14 residues. Trimming took 5 bases from V and 2 from J; bases not matched to a gene: 5. Germline loops: CDR1 LNHDA, CDR2 SQIVND (reference sequence). The CDR3 here is CASSPGTGAYEQYF. CDR3 coding DNA: TGTGCCAGTAGTCCAGGGACAGGCGCCTACGAGCAGTACTTC.

The DNA of the CDR3 is TGTGCCAGCAGAGTACAGGGGGCCCACACTGAAGCTTTCTTT. Its protein product is CASRVQGAHTEAFF. J is TRBJ1-1 and V is TRBV6-5, with 9 positions matching TRBD1. The CDR3 runs to 14 residues. Germline loops: CDR1 MNHEY, CDR2 SVGAGI. The V segment lost 6 bases and the J segment 3 bases; nucleotides outside the gene matches: 5.

The J gene is TRBJ2-7, the V gene TRBV12-3 or TRBV12-4, with TRBD2 as a possible D gene (7 bases). V dropped 6 bases and J dropped 6 bases, with 15 bases sitting between them. The CDR3 has 13 amino acids. The CDR3 coding sequence is TGTGCCAGCAGAAAGGGGGGGCAAGGCGAGCAGTACTTC. It encodes CASRKGGQGEQYF.

The chain couples TRBV5-1 to TRBJ2-7; 8 bases align to TRBD2. The CDR3 consists of 15 residues. Germline CDR1 is SGHRS and CDR2 is YFSETQ. Trimming removed 1 base from V and 2 bases from J; junction bases left unmatched: 5. For the CDR3, the DNA is TGCGCCAGCAGCTTGAGCGGGGGTCAAACCTACGAGCAGTACTTC. Residues: CASSLSGGQTYEQYF.

V gene TRBV6-5 combines with J gene TRBJ2-7, with TRBD1 matching over 7 bases. Germline lookup yields CDR1 MNHEY and CDR2 SVGAGI. CDR3 length: 12 amino acids. Trimming removed 8 bases from V and 3 bases from J; junction bases left unmatched: 4. CDR3 region: CASGHRGYEQYF. The CDR3, as DNA: TGTGCCAGCGGACACAGGGGCTACGAGCAGTACTTC.

The chain carries TRBV10-2 and TRBJ1-1; no clear D gene. Per the germline V gene, CDR1 is WSHSY and CDR2 is SAAADI. Trimming took off 2 bases at V and 10 bases at J, with 20 bases between the two ends. The CDR3 is 15 amino acids. For the CDR3, the DNA is TGCGCCAGCAGTGAGGCGCTCTCGGGATGGAATCGAGCTTTCTTT. Translated, it gives CASSEALSGWNRAFF.

This chain joins TRBV2 and TRBJ1-1; 7 bases map to TRBD1. Germline V gene sequence: CDR1 SNHLY, CDR2 FYNNEI. CDR3 length equals 14 residues. V dropped 6 bases and J dropped 0; count of bases not matched to a gene: 4. The CDR3 coding sequence is TGTGCCAGCAGCGTAGACAGGGTGAACACTGAAGCTTTCTTT. It encodes CASSVDRVNTEAFF.

This chain uses TRBV27 with TRBJ1-1; D possibly corresponds to TRBD1 (6 bases). The germline CDR1 and CDR2 sequences are MNHEY and SMNVEV (reference sequence). V was shortened by 6 bases and J by 1 base, with 15 bases between the two germline ends. The CDR3 has 15 residues. CDR3 sequence (DNA): TGTGCCAGCAGCTATCTTATCAGGGGGAACACTGAAGCTTTCTTT. It specifies CASSYLIRGNTEAFF.

The J gene is TRBJ2-7, the V gene TRBV15, with 7 bases matching TRBD1. The germline V gene has CDR1 LNHNV and CDR2 YYDKDF (reference sequence). This CDR3 has 15 amino acids. The J segment lost 2 bases and the V segment lost 1 base, leaving 5 bases of the junction unmatched. CDR3 amino acids: CATSRGGQGAYEQYF. The CDR3 DNA sequence: TGTGCCACCAGCAGAGGGGGCCAGGGGGCCTACGAGCAGTACTTC.

This clone was counted a single time. The V gene is TRBV27, the J gene TRBJ1-2; 9 bases map to TRBD1. The junction had 8 bases not matched to a gene; V was cut back by 5 bases and J by 4 bases. This CDR3 contains 15 residues. CDR1 is MNHEY, CDR2 SMNVEV, per germline (reference sequence). The CDR3 nucleotides read TGTGCCAGCAGTGTACAGGGGGCGATCTCCTATGGCTACACCTTC. Its protein product is CASSVQGAISYGYTF.

This sequence joins TRBV4-1 and TRBJ1-2; D is unclear. Germline V gene lookup returns CDR1 MGHRA and CDR2 YSYEKL. This CDR3 spans 15 amino acids. The V gene lost 0 bases and the J gene lost 1 base, with 9 bases spanning the gap. In nucleotides, the CDR3 is TGCGCCAGCAGCCAAGACGGTTTGCGTAACTATGGCTACACCTTC. Protein product: CASSQDGLRNYGYTF.

This clone was recorded a few times. V gene TRBV29-1 combines with J gene TRBJ1-1, with no clear D. The CDR3 has 14 residues. Trimming stripped 2 bases from V and 1 base from J, with 11 bases between. Germline V gene lookup returns CDR1 SQVTM and CDR2 ANQGSEA. The CDR3 DNA follows: TGCAGCGTTGAAATCGTTAGAGGGAACACTGAAGCTTTCTTT. This codes for CSVEIVRGNTEAFF.

This clone ranks as medium-sized. The chain joins TRBV6-5 to TRBJ2-2; possible D gene TRBD2, 6 bases. This CDR3 is 15 amino acids long. Germline V lookup: CDR1 MNHEY, CDR2 SVGAGI. The ends were cut back, 5 bases at V and 2 bases at J, with 12 bases in the middle. The CDR3 bases are TGTGCCAGCAGTCCTATAGCGGATAACACCGGGGAGCTGTTTTTT. Its protein is CASSPIADNTGELFF.